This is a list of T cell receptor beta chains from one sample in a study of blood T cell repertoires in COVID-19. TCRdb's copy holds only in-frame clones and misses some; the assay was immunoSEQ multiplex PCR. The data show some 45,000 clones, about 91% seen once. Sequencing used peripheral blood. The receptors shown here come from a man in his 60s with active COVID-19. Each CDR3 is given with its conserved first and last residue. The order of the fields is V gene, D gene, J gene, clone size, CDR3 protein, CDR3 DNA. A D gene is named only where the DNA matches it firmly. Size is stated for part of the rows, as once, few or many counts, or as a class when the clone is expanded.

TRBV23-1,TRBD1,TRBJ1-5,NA,CASSPDRVNHNRHF,TGCGCCAGCAGTCCGGACAGGGTTAATCATAATCGGCATTTT
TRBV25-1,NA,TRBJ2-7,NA,CASSGSGWYEQYF,TGTGCCAGCAGTGGCTCAGGTTGGTACGAGCAGTACTTC
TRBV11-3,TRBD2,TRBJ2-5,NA,CASSLRASGSIETQYF,TGTGCCAGCAGCTTAAGGGCTAGCGGGAGCATAGAGACCCAGTACTTC
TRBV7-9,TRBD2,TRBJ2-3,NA,CASSFTLAGASDTQYF,TGTGCCAGCAGCTTCACATTAGCGGGGGCCTCGGATACGCAGTATTTT
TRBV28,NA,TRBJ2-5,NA,CASSPIRVGETQYF,TGTGCCAGCAGTCCGATCAGGGTTGGGGAGACCCAGTACTTC
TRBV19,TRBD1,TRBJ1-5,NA,CASSPGTGGQPQHF,TGTGCCAGTAGTCCCGGGACAGGGGGTCAGCCCCAGCATTTT
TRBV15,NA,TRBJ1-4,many,CATSPRVQGRPVWEKLFF,TGTGCCACCAGCCCCAGGGTGCAGGGAAGGCCTGTTTGGGAAAAACTGTTTTTT
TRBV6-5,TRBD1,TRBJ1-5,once,CASSWGQGNQPQHF,TGTGCCAGCAGCTGGGGACAGGGGAATCAGCCCCAGCATTTT
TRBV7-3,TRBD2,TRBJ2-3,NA,CASSYLSGGRTDTQYF,TGTGCCAGCAGCTACCTTAGCGGGGGCCGCACAGATACGCAGTATTTT
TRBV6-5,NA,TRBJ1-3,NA,CASRNSYSGNTIYF,TGTGCCAGCAGAAACAGCTACTCTGGAAACACCATATATTTT
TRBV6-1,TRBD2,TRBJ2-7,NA,CASSDTGGPYEQYF,TGTGCCAGCAGTGATACGGGAGGGCCCTACGAGCAGTACTTC
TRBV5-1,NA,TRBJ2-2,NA,CASSLDYFTGELFF,TGCGCCAGCAGCTTAGACTATTTCACCGGGGAGCTGTTTTTT
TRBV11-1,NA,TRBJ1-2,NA,CASSLAPGGYTF,TGTGCCAGCAGCTTAGCCCCAGGGGGCTACACCTTC
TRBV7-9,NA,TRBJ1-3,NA,CASSQNTIYF,TGTGCCAGCAGTCAAAACACCATATATTTT
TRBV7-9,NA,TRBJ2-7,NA,CASSLGGITYEQYF,TGTGCCAGCAGCTTAGGAGGCATCACCTACGAGCAGTACTTC
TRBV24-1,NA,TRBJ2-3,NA,CATSDLPGRADTQYF,TGTGCCACCAGTGATTTGCCGGGTCGGGCAGATACGCAGTATTTT
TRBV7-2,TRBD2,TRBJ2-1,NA,CASRPTGTSGLSSYNEQFF,TGTGCCAGCAGGCCGACCGGGACTAGCGGGCTTAGCTCCTACAATGAGCAGTTCTTC
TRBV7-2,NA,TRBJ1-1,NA,CASSLGPGRGTEAFF,TGTGCCAGCAGCTTAGGCCCAGGGCGGGGCACTGAAGCTTTCTTT
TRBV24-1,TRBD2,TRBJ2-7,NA,CATSDPGGPGEQYF,TGTGCCACCAGTGATCCGGGAGGGCCGGGAGAGCAGTACTTC
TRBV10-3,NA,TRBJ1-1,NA,CAISSGGESEAFF,TGTGCCATCTCCTCCGGGGGGGAATCTGAAGCTTTCTTT
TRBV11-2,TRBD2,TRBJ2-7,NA,CASSPRTSGDYEQYF,TGTGCCAGCAGCCCCCGGACTAGCGGGGACTACGAGCAGTACTTC
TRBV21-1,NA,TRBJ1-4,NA,CASNAPTGANEKLFF,TGTGCCAGCAACGCCCCCACAGGGGCCAATGAAAAACTGTTTTTT
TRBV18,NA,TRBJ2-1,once,CASSLTTGAYNEQFF,TGTGCCAGCTCACTTACGACAGGCGCCTACAATGAGCAGTTCTTC
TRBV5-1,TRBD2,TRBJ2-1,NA,CASQLAEGSYNEQFF,TGCGCCAGCCAACTAGCGGAGGGGTCCTACAATGAGCAGTTCTTC
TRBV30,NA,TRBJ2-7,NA,CAWSVTVYEQYF,TGTGCCTGGAGTGTAACAGTCTACGAGCAGTACTTC
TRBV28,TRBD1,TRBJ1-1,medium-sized,CASGGTGGKYTEAFF,TGTGCCAGCGGTGGGACAGGGGGTAAGTACACTGAAGCTTTCTTT
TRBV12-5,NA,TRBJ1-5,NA,CASGLSPPSGSNQPQHF,TGTGCTAGTGGTTTGTCACCCCCCTCAGGGAGCAATCAGCCCCAGCATTTT
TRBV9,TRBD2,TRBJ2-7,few,CASSEWGLAGREQYF,TGTGCCAGCAGCGAGTGGGGACTAGCGGGGAGGGAGCAGTACTTC
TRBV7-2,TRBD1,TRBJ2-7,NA,CASSDRGGSYEQYF,TGTGCCAGCAGCGACAGGGGTGGATCCTACGAGCAGTACTTC
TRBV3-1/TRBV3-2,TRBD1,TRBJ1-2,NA,CASSQARDRGRGNYGYTF,TGTGCCAGCAGCCAGGCCCGGGACAGGGGGCGCGGTAACTATGGCTACACCTTC
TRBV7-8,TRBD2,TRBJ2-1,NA,CASSRSLAGWNNEQFF,TGTGCCAGCAGCCGGAGCTTAGCGGGGTGGAACAATGAGCAGTTCTTC
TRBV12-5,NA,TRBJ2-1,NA,CASGLVTSSDYNEQFF,TGTGCTAGTGGTTTGGTAACGTCTAGCGACTACAATGAGCAGTTCTTC
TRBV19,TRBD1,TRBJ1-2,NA,CASSIVDRAEDYGYTF,TGTGCCAGTAGTATAGTTGACAGGGCGGAGGACTATGGCTACACCTTC
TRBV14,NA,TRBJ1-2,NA,CASSQDRYGNYGYTF,TGTGCCAGCAGCCAAGATCGGTACGGGAACTATGGCTACACCTTC
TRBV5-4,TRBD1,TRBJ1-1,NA,CASSSGNRGYSSTEAFF,TGTGCCAGCAGCTCAGGAAACAGGGGCTATAGTTCCACTGAAGCTTTCTTT
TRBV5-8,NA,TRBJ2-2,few,CASSHGQQNTGELFF,TGTGCCAGCAGTCATGGACAGCAGAACACCGGGGAGCTGTTTTTT
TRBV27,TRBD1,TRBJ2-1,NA,CASSPGQEYNEQFF,TGTGCCAGCAGCCCCGGACAGGAATACAATGAGCAGTTCTTC
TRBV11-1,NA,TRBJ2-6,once,CASSLGPSGANVLTF,TGTGCCAGCAGCTTAGGGCCCTCTGGGGCCAACGTCCTGACTTTC
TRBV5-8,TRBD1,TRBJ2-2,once,CASSSDRGTGELFF,TGTGCCAGCAGCTCGGACAGGGGGACCGGGGAGCTGTTTTTT
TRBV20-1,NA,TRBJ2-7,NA,CSARDGRGQYF,TGCAGTGCTAGAGATGGTCGGGGGCAGTACTTC
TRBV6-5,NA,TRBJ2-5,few,CASSYSRFEQETQYF,TGTGCCAGCAGTTACTCCAGGTTCGAACAAGAGACCCAGTACTTC
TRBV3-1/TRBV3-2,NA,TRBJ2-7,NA,CASSHRSYEQYF,TGTGCCAGCAGCCACCGCTCCTACGAGCAGTACTTC
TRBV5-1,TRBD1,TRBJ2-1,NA,CASSSDRVSSYNEQFF,TGCGCCAGCAGCTCAGACAGGGTTAGCTCCTACAATGAGCAGTTCTTC
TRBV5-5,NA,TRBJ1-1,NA,CASSTHQQDLNTEAFF,TGTGCCAGCAGCACCCACCAACAGGATTTGAACACTGAAGCTTTCTTT
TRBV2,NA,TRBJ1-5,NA,CASSDGSPREPQHF,TGTGCCAGCAGTGATGGGAGTCCTAGAGAGCCCCAGCATTTT
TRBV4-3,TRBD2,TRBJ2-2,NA,CASSQLAGAYTGELFF,TGCGCCAGCAGCCAGTTAGCGGGGGCCTACACCGGGGAGCTGTTTTTT